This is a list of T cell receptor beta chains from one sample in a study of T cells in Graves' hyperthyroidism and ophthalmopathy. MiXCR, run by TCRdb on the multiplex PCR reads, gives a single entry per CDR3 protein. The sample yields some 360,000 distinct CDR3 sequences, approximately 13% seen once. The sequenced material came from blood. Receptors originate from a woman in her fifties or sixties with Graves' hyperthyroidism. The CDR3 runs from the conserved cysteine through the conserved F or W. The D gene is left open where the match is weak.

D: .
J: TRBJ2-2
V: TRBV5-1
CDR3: CASSQGADTGELFF

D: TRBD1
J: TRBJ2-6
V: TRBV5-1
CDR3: CASSWIRDRGPSGANVLTF

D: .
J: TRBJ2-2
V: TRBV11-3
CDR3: CASSFRDPGELFF

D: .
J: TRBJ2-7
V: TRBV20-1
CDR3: CSASYGGDSSYEQYF

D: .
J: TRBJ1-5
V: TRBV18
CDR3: CASSPPPPGQPQHF

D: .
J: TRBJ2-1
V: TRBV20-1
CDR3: CSARGPSASYNEQFF

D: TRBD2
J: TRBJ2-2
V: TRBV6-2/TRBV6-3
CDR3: CASSGTRSAGELFF

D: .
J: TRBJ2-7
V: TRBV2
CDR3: CASSGDGGYEQYF

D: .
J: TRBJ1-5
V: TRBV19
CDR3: CASSSLINQPQHF

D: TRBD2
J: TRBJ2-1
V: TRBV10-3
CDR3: CAISGRGLAGPSYNEQFF

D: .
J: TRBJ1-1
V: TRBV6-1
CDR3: CASSYVRAEAFF

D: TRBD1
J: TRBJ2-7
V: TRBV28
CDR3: CATGSGTGSYEQYF

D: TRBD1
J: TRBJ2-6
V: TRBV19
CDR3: CASRQDRAGANVLTF

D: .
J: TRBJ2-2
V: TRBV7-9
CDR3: CASSSGWGSDTGELFF

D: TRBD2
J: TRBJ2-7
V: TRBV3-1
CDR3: CASSRLIRGGEQYF

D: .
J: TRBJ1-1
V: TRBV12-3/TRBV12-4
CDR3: CASSLLTDGAFF

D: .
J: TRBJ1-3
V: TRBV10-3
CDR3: CAITRTLSSGNTIYF

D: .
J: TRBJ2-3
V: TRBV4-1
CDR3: CASSQAPLDTQYF

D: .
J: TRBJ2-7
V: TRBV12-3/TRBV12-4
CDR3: CASSSLVEQYF

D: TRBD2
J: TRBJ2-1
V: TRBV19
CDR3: CATRLAGGRREQFF

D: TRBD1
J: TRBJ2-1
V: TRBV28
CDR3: CASTVPRDRGWNEQFF

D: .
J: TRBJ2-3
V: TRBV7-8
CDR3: CASSLEGTGTDTQYF

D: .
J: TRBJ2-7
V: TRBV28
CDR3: CASSLGGNSYEQYF

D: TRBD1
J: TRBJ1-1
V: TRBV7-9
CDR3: CASRTGVGTEAFF

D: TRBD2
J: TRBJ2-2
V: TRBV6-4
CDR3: CASSLRAGANTGELFF

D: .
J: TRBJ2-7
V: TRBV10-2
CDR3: CASSESGRGRGSYEQYF

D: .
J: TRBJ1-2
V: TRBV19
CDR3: CASSTFQAENYGYTF

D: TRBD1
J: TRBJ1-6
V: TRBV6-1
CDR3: CASSERDRAYNSPLHF

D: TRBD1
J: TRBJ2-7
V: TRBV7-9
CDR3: CASSLGQGVHEQYF

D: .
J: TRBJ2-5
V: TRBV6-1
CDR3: CASMPFQETQYF